This is a list of T cell receptor beta chains from one sample in a study of blood T cell repertoires in COVID-19. Data came from immunoSEQ multiplex PCR; TCRdb stores just in-frame clones and leaves some out. This table has about 320,000 clones, about 92% appearing once. Sequences were obtained from PBMCs or T cells enriched from blood (not recorded which). The receptors were gathered from a man aged 55 to 70 who had recovered from COVID-19. CDR3s include the opening cysteine and the closing phenylalanine or tryptophan. Expanded clones are given a class, and other clones once, few, many or no size at all.

v_gene: TRBV27; abundance: .; CDR3aa: CASSFDLATANSPLHF
v_gene: TRBV5-8; abundance: .; CDR3aa: CASSPGTGDDYGYTF
v_gene: TRBV7-3; abundance: .; CDR3aa: CASSYGDNYGYTF
v_gene: TRBV12-3/TRBV12-4; abundance: .; CDR3aa: CASSLGGSGQQFF
v_gene: TRBV6-5; abundance: .; CDR3aa: CASRPGLAAATQYF
v_gene: TRBV5-1; abundance: once; CDR3aa: CASSLGGRGVYGYTF
v_gene: TRBV5-5; abundance: .; CDR3aa: CASSTGTGGVDTIYF
v_gene: TRBV19; abundance: .; CDR3aa: CASSNSGTFSEKLFF
v_gene: TRBV4-1; abundance: .; CDR3aa: CASSQSPFLLEQYF
v_gene: TRBV7-9; abundance: .; CDR3aa: CASSFRQGTNNEQFF
v_gene: TRBV3-1/TRBV3-2; abundance: few; CDR3aa: CASSRRLALANTGELFF
v_gene: TRBV27; abundance: .; CDR3aa: CASSTFGTDTQYF
v_gene: TRBV25-1; abundance: .; CDR3aa: CASSVQVGTDTQYF
v_gene: TRBV18; abundance: .; CDR3aa: CASSPRTPRGRETQYF
v_gene: TRBV4-2; abundance: .; CDR3aa: CASSQDHHNSYEQYF
v_gene: TRBV3-1/TRBV3-2; abundance: .; CDR3aa: CASTRPGGGQETQYF
v_gene: TRBV6-1; abundance: .; CDR3aa: CASSDGEQASYEQYF
v_gene: TRBV5-1; abundance: .; CDR3aa: CASSLARNEQFF
v_gene: TRBV28; abundance: .; CDR3aa: CASKQQGQPQHF
v_gene: TRBV4-1; abundance: .; CDR3aa: CASSRVPGEKLFF
v_gene: TRBV3-1/TRBV3-2; abundance: .; CDR3aa: CASSQGKGLAGSGNTIYF
v_gene: TRBV11-2; abundance: .; CDR3aa: CASSFSSGLAGPYEQYF
v_gene: TRBV3-1/TRBV3-2; abundance: once; CDR3aa: CASSRRQGGEAFF
v_gene: TRBV7-9; abundance: .; CDR3aa: CASSLDRSPYGYTF
v_gene: TRBV5-1; abundance: .; CDR3aa: CASSGGVQVNTEAFF
v_gene: TRBV27; abundance: .; CDR3aa: CASSSRPDRSQPQHF
v_gene: TRBV11-2; abundance: .; CDR3aa: CASSISQSSYNEQFF
v_gene: TRBV19; abundance: .; CDR3aa: CASSIVQGAYEQYF
v_gene: TRBV6-5; abundance: .; CDR3aa: CASSYVTGPNYGYTF
v_gene: TRBV6-2/TRBV6-3; abundance: .; CDR3aa: CASSYRGHSNTEAFF
v_gene: TRBV29-1; abundance: .; CDR3aa: CSVEGAGVVGEQFF
v_gene: TRBV7-2; abundance: .; CDR3aa: CASSLYVEQYF
v_gene: TRBV29-1; abundance: .; CDR3aa: CSEGLPHRDEQFF
v_gene: TRBV7-8; abundance: once; CDR3aa: CASSLDRDRRTEAFF
v_gene: TRBV7-6; abundance: .; CDR3aa: CASSLDYSAGQGTQYF
v_gene: TRBV7-3; abundance: .; CDR3aa: CASSYASGSSYEQYF
v_gene: TRBV10-3; abundance: .; CDR3aa: CAISESFGHEAFF
v_gene: TRBV14; abundance: .; CDR3aa: CASSPAGTVTYGYTF
v_gene: TRBV6-4; abundance: .; CDR3aa: CASSDTGRLRPYEQYF
v_gene: TRBV14; abundance: .; CDR3aa: CASSQGGYGYTF
v_gene: TRBV4-3; abundance: .; CDR3aa: CASSQDRGDEQYF
v_gene: TRBV2; abundance: .; CDR3aa: CASSEAVHMRDIGSGDTQYF
v_gene: TRBV6-1; abundance: .; CDR3aa: CASSEGWLRTGELFF
v_gene: TRBV7-2; abundance: .; CDR3aa: CASSERQGLFYGYTF
v_gene: TRBV15; abundance: .; CDR3aa: CATSREGTSGSYNEQFF
v_gene: TRBV6-5; abundance: .; CDR3aa: CASSSVNSPLHF
v_gene: TRBV30; abundance: .; CDR3aa: CAWSPMGQFNQPQHF
v_gene: TRBV5-4; abundance: .; CDR3aa: CASSLGGTSGRDEQFF
v_gene: TRBV6-2/TRBV6-3; abundance: once; CDR3aa: CASSPPSGGRTGELFF
v_gene: TRBV4-3; abundance: .; CDR3aa: CASSQERSDRVNGYTF
v_gene: TRBV27; abundance: .; CDR3aa: CASRQGSGRANEQFF
v_gene: TRBV10-3; abundance: .; CDR3aa: CAISESRTEVNSQHF
v_gene: TRBV9; abundance: .; CDR3aa: CASSQGGWDTEAFF
v_gene: TRBV7-9; abundance: few; CDR3aa: CASSLPGQGYEQYF
v_gene: TRBV14; abundance: .; CDR3aa: CASSRNLGTGAQETQYF
v_gene: TRBV7-9; abundance: .; CDR3aa: CASSPTRQVMNTEAFF